Presented here are 10 T cell receptor beta chains from one specimen sequenced in a study of ipilimumab plus nivolumab after autologous stem cell transplantation. Repertoires were generated with immunoSEQ multiplex PCR, while TCRdb's copy carries only in-frame clones and drops some. Here the sample spans more than 20,000 clones, 77% being singletons. The sample here was PBMCs, taken in a trial of ipilimumab plus nivolumab as post-transplant consolidation. The origin of the receptors is a male donor with diffuse large B-cell lymphoma.

V and J are TRBV10-2 and TRBJ1-2; the match to TRBD1 covers 12 bases. J was trimmed by 3 bases and V by 6 bases; bases with no gene match: 8. CDR3 length equals 16 residues. CDR1 is WSHSY and CDR2 is SAAADI in the germline V gene. The CDR3 sequence: CASSGRRDRGHYGYTF. The DNA of the CDR3 is TGCGCCAGCAGCGGGCGGAGGGACAGGGGGCACTATGGCTACACCTTC.

This chain links TRBV18 with TRBJ1-5, with D possibly matching TRBD1 (5 bases). Germline V CDR1 and CDR2: KGHSH, LQKENI. The CDR3 is 15 amino acids. The V and J ends lost 3 bases and 7 bases respectively, with 16 bases between them. This CDR3 reads CASSPSDTIGQPQHF. The CDR3 DNA follows: TGTGCCAGCTCACCCTCGGACACAATCGGCCAGCCCCAGCATTTT. Based on the CDR3 plus reference TRBV18 and TRBJ1-5, the full variable domain is NAGVMQNPRHLVRRRGQEARLRCSPMKGHSHVYWYRQLPEEGLKFMVYLQKENIIDESGMPKERFSAEFPKEGPSILRIQQVVRGDSAAYFCASSPSDTIGQPQHFGDGTRLSIL.

The chain combines TRBV7-2 with TRBJ2-5, with D possibly being TRBD1 (5 bases). Per the germline V gene, CDR1 is SGHTA and CDR2 is FQGNSA. Trimming removed 5 bases at V and 5 bases at J, with 18 bases between. The CDR3 sequence is 15 residues long. The CDR3: CASSPKAQGWETQYF. CDR3 sequence (DNA): TGTGCCAGCAGCCCCAAAGCCCAGGGATGGGAGACCCAGTACTTC. Filled out from reference TRBV7-2 and TRBJ2-5, the complete variable domain reads GAGVSQSPSNKVTEKGKDVELRCDPISGHTALYWYRQSLGQGLEFLIYFQGNSAPDKSGLPSDRFSAERTGGSVSTLTIQRTQQEDSAVYLCASSPKAQGWETQYFGPGTRLLVL.

This clone was picked up one time. V and J are TRBV6-1 and TRBJ1-5, with 9 bases matching TRBD1. Trimming at V came to 5 bases and at J to 2 bases, leaving 4 bases not matched to a gene. The CDR3 is made up of 15 amino acids. Per germline, CDR1 MNHNS and CDR2 SASEGT. The CDR3 nucleotides are TGTGCCAGCAGTTTTCGGACAGGGGGCAATCAGCCCCAGCATTTT. This translates into CASSFRTGGNQPQHF.

This clone was seen a few times. CDR3 sequence: CASSRDSPNYGYTF. In DNA, the CDR3 is TGCGCCAGCAGCCGGGACAGCCCTAACTATGGCTACACCTTC. The chain recombines TRBV5-1 with TRBJ1-2; the match to TRBD1 covers 7 bases. This CDR3 comprises 14 residues. Germline lookup yields CDR1 SGHRS and CDR2 YFSETQ. The V and J ends lost 4 bases and 0 bases, in that order; junction bases with no gene match: 3.

The rearrangement uses TRBV5-4 and TRBJ2-7, with a weak D call TRBD2 (5 bases). Germline CDR1 and CDR2: SGHNT and YYREEE (reference sequence). The V end was cut by 0 bases, the J end by 7 bases, with 8 bases between. The CDR3 extends over 12 amino acids. CDR3 bases: TGTGCCAGCAGCTTGGAACGGAGGGAGCAGTACTTC. Its translation: CASSLERREQYF.

The rearrangement links TRBV11-1 to TRBJ2-7; weak D call: TRBD1 (6 bases). This CDR3 comprises 13 residues. Germline CDR1 SGHAT, CDR2 FQDESV (reference sequence). Trimming removed 6 bases at V and 2 bases at J, with 11 bases between. DNA of the CDR3: TGTGCCAGCAGTTTCGGACAGACCTACGAGCAGTACTTC. It encodes CASSFGQTYEQYF.

CDR3 sequence reads: CASRGDRQGQPQHF. The CDR3 DNA is TGTGCCAGCAGGGGGGACAGGCAGGGACAGCCCCAGCATTTT. The chain has TRBV2 and TRBJ1-5; 8 bases align to TRBD1. The J segment lost 7 bases and the V segment lost 6 bases, leaving 8 bases of the junction unmatched. The CDR3 spans 14 residues. From germline, CDR1 is SNHLY and CDR2 FYNNEI.

This chain links TRBV7-9 with TRBJ2-1; TRBD2 is a possible D gene (6 bases). The CDR3 is 13 residues long. Germline V gene data show CDR1 as SEHNR and CDR2 as FQNEAQ (reference sequence). Trimming took off 0 bases at V and 10 bases at J, with 10 bases between the two ends. The CDR3 region is CASSLAEGREQFF. CDR3 nucleotides: TGTGCCAGCAGCTTAGCGGAGGGACGGGAGCAGTTCTTC.

Only a few counts were recorded for this clone. Other DNA sequences within the sample encode an identical CDR3. The genes are TRBV29-1 and TRBJ2-5, with 8 bases identical to TRBD2. J gave up 1 base and V 4 bases, and 20 bases lay outside the gene matches. The CDR3 spans 19 residues. The germline CDR1 and CDR2 sequences are SQVTM and ANQGSEA. In DNA form, the CDR3 reads TGCAGCGTTGCCGGGGTGGGGACTCGCGGGGGGACCAGCCAAGAGACCCAGTACTTC. It translates to CSVAGVGTRGGTSQETQYF.